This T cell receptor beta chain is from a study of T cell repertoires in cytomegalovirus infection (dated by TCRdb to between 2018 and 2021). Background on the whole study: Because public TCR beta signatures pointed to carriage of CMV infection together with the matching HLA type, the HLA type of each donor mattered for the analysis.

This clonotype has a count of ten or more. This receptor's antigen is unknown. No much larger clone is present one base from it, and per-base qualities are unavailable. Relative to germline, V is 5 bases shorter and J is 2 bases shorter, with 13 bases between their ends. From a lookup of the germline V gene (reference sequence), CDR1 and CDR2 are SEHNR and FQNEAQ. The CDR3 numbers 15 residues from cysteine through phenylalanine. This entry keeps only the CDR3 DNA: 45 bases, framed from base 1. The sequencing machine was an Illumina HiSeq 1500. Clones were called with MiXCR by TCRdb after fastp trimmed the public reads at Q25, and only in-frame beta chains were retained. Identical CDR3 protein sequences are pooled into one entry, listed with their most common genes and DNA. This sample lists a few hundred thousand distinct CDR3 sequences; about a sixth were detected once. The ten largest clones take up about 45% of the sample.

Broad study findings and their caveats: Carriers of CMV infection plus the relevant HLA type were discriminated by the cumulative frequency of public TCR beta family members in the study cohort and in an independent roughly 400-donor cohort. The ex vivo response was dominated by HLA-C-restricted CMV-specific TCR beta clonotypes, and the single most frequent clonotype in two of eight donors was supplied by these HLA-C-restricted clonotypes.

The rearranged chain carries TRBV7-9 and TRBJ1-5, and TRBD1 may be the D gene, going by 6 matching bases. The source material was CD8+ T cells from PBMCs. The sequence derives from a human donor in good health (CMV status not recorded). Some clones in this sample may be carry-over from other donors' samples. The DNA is TGTGCCAGCAGCGCCACAGGGTTTCGCAATCAGCCCCAGCATTTT. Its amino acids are CASSATGFRNQPQHF.